The text below deals with one T cell receptor (beta chain). What it binds is not known. CDR3 length: 15 amino acids. Germline CDR1 is LGHDT and CDR2 is YNNKEL (reference sequence). Trimming cost V 4 bases and J 4 bases, with 16 bases left between them. This entry is derived from a study of T-cell memory formation after mild COVID-19. Study background: The study found TCR clusters largely donor specific. Findings of the study overall: Clones contracting day 15 to 85 were balanced CD4/CD8; later expanders leaned CD4+. There was no confirmation that second-wave clones peaking on day 37 were SARS-CoV-2 specific.

Amplification by 5'RACE using constant-segment primers produced TCR alpha and TCR beta cDNA libraries that carried sample barcodes and UMIs. TCRdb recomputed calls from the 5' RACE reads with MiXCR, one row per CDR3 protein. The sample holds around 300,000 distinct CDR3 sequences, roughly 8.2% seen once. This chain joins TRBV3-1 and TRBJ1-2; D is perhaps TRBD1 (6 bases). The specimen was PBMCs or a T cell subset sorted from them (not recorded which). The receptor was isolated from a young man who had mild COVID-19 (a few samples of this study predate the infection). Cell type and time point are not known. The DNA of the CDR3 is TGTGCCAGCAGCCCCCGACAGGCGCCTACCTATGGCTACACCTTC. This gives the protein CASSPRQAPTYGYTF.